This TCR beta chain is from a study of blood T cell repertoires in COVID-19. Study in general: The origin of the acute and convalescent COVID-19 samples was the United States, Italy and Spain. Nucleic acid was either cDNA or gDNA, and it came from T cells, B-cell-depleted T cells, or PBMCs.

The CDR3 sequence is 13 residues long. Trimming shortened V by 4 bases and J by 4 bases, and 10 bases separated the two germline ends. Per germline, CDR1 MGHRA and CDR2 YSYEKL. Assay: immunoSEQ multiplex PCR; the TCRdb copy retains only in-frame clones and omits some. The profile shows about 110,000 clones, 85% to 90% of them singletons. V and J are TRBV4-1 and TRBJ1-2; D gene unclear. Material: peripheral blood. The clonotype comes from a woman in her sixties or seventies with COVID-19, enrolled during active disease. The CDR3 reads CASSLTGSYGYTF. The CDR3 DNA reads as TGCGCCAGCAGCCTTACCGGGTCCTATGGCTACACCTTC.